This T cell receptor beta chain was sequenced for a study of technical replicates of blood from several donors. V dropped 10 bases and J dropped 4; count of bases not matched to a gene: 16. CDR3 length: 16 residues. In germline, CDR1 is MGHDK, CDR2 SYGVNS. This clone has only one observation. Clones were sequenced by immunoSEQ multiplex PCR, and TCRdb holds only the in-frame ones, with some missing. The repertoire consists of over 10,000 clones, with about 94% occurring once and the leading ten covering 7.5% to 9%. The chain links TRBV25-1 to TRBJ2-3; 8 nucleotides align to TRBD1. The receptor's source is a human donor in good health. Sequenced material: PBMCs. The CDR3 DNA follows: TGTGCCATCTCCCGCCCCGGACAGGGCAGTGCAGATACGCAGTATTTT. The encoded protein is CAISRPGQGSADTQYF.